The T cell receptor beta chain under discussion was sequenced for a study of blood T cell repertoires in COVID-19. Study details: Sites across the United States, Italy and Spain contributed samples from acute and convalescent COVID-19. Sample material is recorded as cDNA or gDNA derived from T cells, B-cell-depleted T cells, or PBMCs.

Authors' analysis steps: Nucleated cell counts were estimated from reference gene primer amplification. Generated by immunoSEQ multiplex PCR, the TCRdb table keeps only in-frame clones and is missing some. The V and J calls and clone size come from that table; D and trimming were worked out from the DNA. The sample contains about 26,000 clones, 90% of which appear only once. Germline CDR1 reads SGHRS; CDR2 reads YFSETQ. The V gene lost 0 bases and the J gene lost 6 bases, with 10 bases spanning the gap. This CDR3 contains 14 residues. Sequenced: peripheral blood. The V call is TRBV5-1, the J call TRBJ1-5, with no clear D. The clonotype comes from an older man with acute or convalescent COVID-19. The CDR3 loop is CASSLGLGGQPQHF. CDR3 in DNA: TGCGCCAGCAGCTTGGGACTGGGAGGTCAGCCCCAGCATTTT.